The 24 T cell receptor beta chains given below trace back to one sample, sequenced in a study of blood T cells in healthy people across ages. Sample-barcoded 5' priming and a J-beta primer mix drove a second PCR of roughly 6 to 12 cycles. TCRdb reanalysed the 5' RACE reads using MiXCR and keeps one entry per CDR3 protein. This table has roughly 680,000 distinct CDR3 sequences, over 45% appearing once. Specimen: blood. Source of these receptors: an older woman in good health.

This clonotype was observed once. The chain has TRBV4-3 and TRBJ2-1, with TRBD2 matching over 7 bases. The V segment lost 4 bases and the J segment 3 bases; nucleotides outside the gene matches: 12. CDR1 and CDR2 (germline): LGHNA, YSLEER. This CDR3 has 17 amino acids. The CDR3 loop is CASSLKGEGVNYNEQFF. The CDR3 DNA reads TGCGCCAGCAGCCTCAAAGGGGAGGGAGTGAACTACAATGAGCAGTTCTTC.

This chain connects TRBV11-2 to TRBJ2-1, with no clear D. This CDR3 has 16 amino acids. Trimming left V 2 bases short and J 7 bases short, with 18 bases between. Germline V gene data show CDR1 as SGHAT and CDR2 as FQNNGV. The CDR3 loop reads CASSLTSGMILNEQFF. As DNA, the CDR3 is TGTGCCAGCAGCTTAACATCAGGAATGATACTAAATGAGCAGTTCTTC.

This chain joins TRBV27 and TRBJ2-5; 10 bases agree with TRBD1. CDR1 MNHEY and CDR2 SMNVEV come from the germline V gene (reference sequence). CDR3 length: 15 amino acids. The J segment lost 6 bases and the V segment lost 3 bases, leaving 7 bases of the junction unmatched. For the CDR3, the DNA is TGTGCCAGCAGTTTCTGGGACAGGGGTCGGAAGACCCAGTACTTC. Its protein is CASSFWDRGRKTQYF.

V and J are TRBV4-2 and TRBJ2-5; D may be TRBD1 (6 bases). With 3 bases removed from V and 1 base from J, the gap between germline ends came to 12 bases. The CDR3 is 15 residues long. Per the germline V gene, CDR1 is LGHNA and CDR2 is YNFKEQ. CDR3 coding DNA: TGTGCCAGCAGCCAGGGGGCAGGCGCCCAAGAGACCCAGTACTTC. Its translation is CASSQGAGAQETQYF.

The chain is built from TRBV10-3 and TRBJ2-1; 10 bases are shared with TRBD2. Germline CDR1 and CDR2: ENHRY and SYGVKD. Germline trimming cut 4 bases from V and 8 bases from J; bases unmatched to any gene: 5. This CDR3 comprises 14 residues. The CDR3 region is CAISGLAGADEQFF. In nucleotides, the CDR3 is TGTGCCATCAGTGGTCTAGCGGGGGCCGATGAGCAGTTCTTC.

The rearrangement uses TRBV20-1 and TRBJ1-2; D not certain. Trimming removed 3 bases at V and 3 bases at J, with 14 bases between. CDR3 length equals 14 residues. Germline values: CDR1 DFQATT, CDR2 SNEGSKA (reference sequence). Here the CDR3 DNA reads TGCAGTGCTAGGCAACTGACAAAGGACTATGGCTACACCTTC. Encoded protein: CSARQLTKDYGYTF.

The genes are TRBV6-2 or TRBV6-3 and TRBJ2-5, with 9 positions matching TRBD1. CDR1 is MNHEY, CDR2 SVGEGT, per germline. Losses at the gene ends were 6 bases for V and 2 bases for J; bases not matched to a gene: 10. This CDR3 is built from 16 residues. CDR3 loop: CASSSDRDRAQETQYF. CDR3 coding DNA: TGTGCCAGCAGCTCCGACCGGGACAGGGCGCAAGAGACCCAGTACTTC.

The chain carries TRBV7-3 and TRBJ2-1; no clear D. The germline gives CDR1 SGHTA, CDR2 FQGTGA. V lost 1 base to trimming and J lost 6 bases, with 7 bases between them. The CDR3 consists of 13 residues. The DNA for the CDR3 is TGTGCCAGCAGCTTAAGCTGGGTCAATGAGCAGTTCTTC. Translation: CASSLSWVNEQFF.

The chain carries TRBV4-2 and TRBJ2-4; D is tentatively TRBD1 or TRBD2 (5 bases each). Trimming shortened V by 3 bases and J by 1 base, and 16 bases separated the two germline ends. The CDR3 totals 17 residues. Germline-derived CDR1 and CDR2 are LGHNA and YNFKEQ. In DNA form, the CDR3 reads TGTGCCAGCAGCCACCTTGGAGAGGGGCTCGCCAAAAACATTCAGTACTTC. Its translation: CASSHLGEGLAKNIQYF.

The chain is built from TRBV10-3 and TRBJ2-5; 7 nucleotides match TRBD1. The J call is in doubt because the DNA end fits TRBJ2-7 better. The CDR3 contains 12 residues. Germline V CDR1 and CDR2: ENHRY, SYGVKD. CDR3 bases: TGTGCCATCAGGGTACAGGGGTACGAGCAGTACTTC. Translation: CAIRVQGYEQYF.

CDR3 coding DNA: TGTGCCAGCAGCAAACCGGGGCAGGGAAAAGCGGAGACCCAGTACTTC. This codes for CASSKPGQGKAETQYF. The rearrangement links TRBV21-1 to TRBJ2-5; whether TRBD1, the table's D call, matches the DNA was not checked. TRBV21-1 is marked as a pseudogene. The CDR3 has 16 residues.

This chain links TRBV7-2 with TRBJ2-2, with a weak D call TRBD1 (6 bases). The CDR3 is made up of 14 amino acids. In germline, CDR1 is SGHTA, CDR2 FQGNSA. V gave up 6 bases and J gave up 4 bases, with 12 bases separating them. The CDR3 sequence: CASRQDSRTGELFF. The CDR3, as DNA: TGTGCCAGCAGGCAGGACAGCCGCACCGGGGAGCTGTTTTTT.

On this clonotype: This may be a read error: a much more frequent sequence differs by one nucleotide. The chain recombines TRBV4-2 with TRBJ2-5, with TRBD2 identical over 7 bases. In germline, CDR1 is LGHNA, CDR2 YNFKEQ. This CDR3 region has 16 residues. Trimming took 0 bases from V and 4 from J; bases not matched to a gene: 8. The CDR3: CASSQEASGQRETQYF. The CDR3 nucleotides are TGTGCCAGCAGCCAAGAGGCTAGCGGTCAACGAGAGACCCAGTACTTC.

CDR3 region: CASSYLTGDQETQYF. CDR3 bases: TGCGCCAGCAGCTACCTAACGGGGGATCAAGAGACCCAGTACTTC. This chain connects TRBV5-1 to TRBJ2-5; weak D call: TRBD2 (6 bases). The V gene's germline CDR1 is SGHRS and CDR2 YFSETQ. The CDR3 is 15 residues long. V lost 3 bases and J 2 bases, leaving 14 bases between the germline ends. Looking up the rest from reference TRBV5-1 and TRBJ2-5 gives the full variable domain: KAGVTQTPRYLIKTRGQQVTLSCSPISGHRSVSWYQQTPGQGLQFLFEYFSETQRNKGNFPGRFSGRQFSNSRSEMNVSTLELGDSALYLCASSYLTGDQETQYFGPGTRLLVL.

The table lists this clonotype with a few counts. The chain employs TRBV14 and TRBJ2-3, with 8 bases lining up with TRBD2. Germline assignment: CDR1 SGHDN and CDR2 FVKESK. The CDR3 loop spans 15 amino acids. Trimming at V came to 6 bases and at J to 4 bases, leaving 9 bases not matched to a gene. CDR3 sequence: CASSPLAGRADTQYF. For the CDR3, the DNA is TGTGCCAGCAGTCCTCTAGCGGGTAGAGCAGATACGCAGTATTTT.

There are a few counts of this clonotype. The chain has TRBV11-3 and TRBJ2-1; D ambiguous. Looked up from germline, CDR1 is SGHNT and CDR2 is YENEEA. Trimming removed 0 bases at V and 13 bases at J, with 16 bases between. This CDR3 region has 14 residues. The CDR3 region is CASSLDGHLGEQFF. The CDR3 region has the DNA TGTGCCAGCAGCTTAGATGGCCACCTCGGAGAACAGTTCTTC. The whole variable domain, remainder taken from reference TRBV11-3 and TRBJ2-1, is EAGVVQSPRYKIIEKKQPVAFWCNPISGHNTLYWYLQNLGQGPELLIRYENEEAVDDSQLPKDRFSAERLKGVDSTLKIQPAELGDSAVYLCASSLDGHLGEQFFGPGTRLTVL.

This chain uses TRBV28 with TRBJ2-7; 11 positions agree with TRBD2. CDR1 and CDR2 from the germline V gene are MDHEN and SYDVKM. V dropped 6 bases and J dropped 4; count of bases not matched to a gene: 5. CDR3 length: 14 residues. CDR3 amino acids: CASSWGLADYEQYF. As DNA, the CDR3 is TGTGCCAGCAGCTGGGGACTAGCGGATTACGAGCAGTACTTC.

The chain couples TRBV3-1 to TRBJ2-3; tentative D call: TRBD1 (6 bases). V was shortened by 5 bases and J by 9 bases, with 9 bases between the two germline ends. Germline V gene lookup returns CDR1 LGHDT and CDR2 YNNKEL (reference sequence). The CDR3 is 11 residues long. Here the CDR3 reads CASSKGQTQYF. In DNA, the CDR3 is TGTGCCAGCAGCAAAGGACAGACGCAGTATTTT.

This chain links TRBV3-1 with TRBJ1-1, with D possibly matching TRBD1 (5 bases). There are 14 residues in the CDR3. Looked up from germline, CDR1 is LGHDT and CDR2 is YNNKEL (reference sequence). The ends were cut back, 5 bases at V and 1 base at J, with 11 bases in the middle. CDR3 in DNA: TGTGCCAGCAGCTACGGGGGTTGGAACACTGAAGCTTTCTTT. Its protein is CASSYGGWNTEAFF.

This clonotype was detected a few times. CDR3 amino acids: CASSQRGRITDTQYF. CDR3 sequence (DNA): TGTGCCAGCAGCCAACGGGGGCGAATCACAGATACGCAGTATTTT. The chain carries TRBV3-1 and TRBJ2-3; D is perhaps TRBD1 or TRBD2 (6 bases each). V was cut by 2 bases and J by 2 bases, with 11 bases left in between. The CDR3 runs to 15 residues. Per germline, CDR1 LGHDT and CDR2 YNNKEL (reference sequence).

The chain uses TRBV20-1 and TRBJ2-7; maybe TRBD1 (5 bases). This CDR3 spans 14 amino acids. V was pared by 3 bases and J by 2 bases, with 14 bases between. Germline CDR1 is DFQATT and CDR2 is SNEGSKA (reference sequence). DNA of the CDR3: TGCAGTGCTAGTCAGACAGCTGGTACCTACGAGCAGTACTTC. Its translation is CSASQTAGTYEQYF.

V gene TRBV28 combines with J gene TRBJ2-7, with TRBD2 identical over 7 bases. Germline values: CDR1 MDHEN, CDR2 SYDVKM. CDR3 length equals 13 residues. Trimming removed 8 bases from V and 6 bases from J; junction bases left unmatched: 10. The CDR3, as DNA: TGTGCCAGCGTCCGGGGGGATGTGGGCGAGCAGTACTTC. This codes for CASVRGDVGEQYF.

This clonotype showed up just a few times. V is TRBV20-1 and J is TRBJ2-7; the match to TRBD2 covers 11 bases. Germline V CDR1 and CDR2: DFQATT, SNEGSKA (reference sequence). The CDR3 consists of 13 residues. V was clipped by 3 bases and J by 5 bases; unmatched bases: 3. The CDR3 DNA sequence: TGCAGTGCTAGGTCTAGCGGGAGGAACGAGCAGTACTTC. The encoded protein is CSARSSGRNEQYF.

The chain carries TRBV7-9 and TRBJ1-1; 10 nucleotides match TRBD1. After removal of 2 bases from V and 4 bases from J, the junction contained 7 bases not matched to a gene. There are 16 residues in the CDR3. Germline CDR1 is SEHNR and CDR2 is FQNEAQ (reference sequence). Here the CDR3 reads CASSLYGQGDGTEAFF. Here the CDR3 DNA reads TGTGCCAGCAGCTTATATGGACAGGGGGATGGCACTGAAGCTTTCTTT.